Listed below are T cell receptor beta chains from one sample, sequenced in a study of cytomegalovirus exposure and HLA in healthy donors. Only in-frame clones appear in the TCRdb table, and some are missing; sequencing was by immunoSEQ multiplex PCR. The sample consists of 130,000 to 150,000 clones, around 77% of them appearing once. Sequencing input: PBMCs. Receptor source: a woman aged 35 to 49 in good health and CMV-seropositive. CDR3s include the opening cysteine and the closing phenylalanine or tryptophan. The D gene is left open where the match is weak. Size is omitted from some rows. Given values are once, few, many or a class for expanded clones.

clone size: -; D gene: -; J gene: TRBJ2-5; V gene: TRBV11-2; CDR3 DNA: TGTGCCAGCAGCTTTCAGGGATGGGTAGAGACCCAGTACTTC; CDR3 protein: CASSFQGWVETQYF
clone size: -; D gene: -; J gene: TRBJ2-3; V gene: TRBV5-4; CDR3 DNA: TGTGCCAGCAGCTTGGGTGCAGGGGCAGGGGATACGCAGTATTTT; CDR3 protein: CASSLGAGAGDTQYF
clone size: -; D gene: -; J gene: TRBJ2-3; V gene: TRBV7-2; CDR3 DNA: TGTGCCAGCAGCTCGGGACTGTACCGCACAGATACGCAGTATTTT; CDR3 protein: CASSSGLYRTDTQYF
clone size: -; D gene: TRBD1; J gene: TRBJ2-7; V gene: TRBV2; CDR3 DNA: TGTGCCAGCAGCCCGGGACAGGGAACCTACGAGCAGTACTTC; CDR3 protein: CASSPGQGTYEQYF
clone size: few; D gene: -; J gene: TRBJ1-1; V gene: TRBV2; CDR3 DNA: TGTGCCAGCAGTGAAGGGCCCACAGGCCGAGGAGCTTTCTTT; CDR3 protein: CASSEGPTGRGAFF
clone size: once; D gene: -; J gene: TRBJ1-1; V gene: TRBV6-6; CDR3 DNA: TGTGCCAGCCAAGTGACAGGACAGAACACTGAAGCTTTCTTT; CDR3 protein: CASQVTGQNTEAFF
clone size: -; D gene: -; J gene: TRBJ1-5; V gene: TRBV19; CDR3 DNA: TGTGCCAGTAGTGGGGGCAGCAATCAGCCCCAGCATTTT; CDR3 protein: CASSGGSNQPQHF
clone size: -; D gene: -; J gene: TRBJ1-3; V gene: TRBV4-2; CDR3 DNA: TGTGCCAGCAGCCAAGCAGTGGGCAGGGATCCTGCCACGGCTGGAAACACCATATATTTT; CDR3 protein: CASSQAVGRDPATAGNTIYF
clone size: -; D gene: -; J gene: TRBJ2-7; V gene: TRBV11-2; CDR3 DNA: TGTGCCAGCAGGGAGAACGGCAGAAGCTACGAGCAGTACTTC; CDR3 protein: CASRENGRSYEQYF
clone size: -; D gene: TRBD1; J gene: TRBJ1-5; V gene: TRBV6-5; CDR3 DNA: TGTGCCAGCAGTCCAGAAACAGGGGGTCAGCCCCAGCATTTT; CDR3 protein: CASSPETGGQPQHF
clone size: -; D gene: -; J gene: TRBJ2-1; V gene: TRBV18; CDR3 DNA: TGTGCCAGCTCACCACCAGTGCTTAACAACCACTACAATGAGCAGTTCTTC; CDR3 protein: CASSPPVLNNHYNEQFF
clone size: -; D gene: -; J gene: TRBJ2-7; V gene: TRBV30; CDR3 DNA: TGTGCCTGGAGTCTTCCCGGGACCTACGAGCAGTACTTC; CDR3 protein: CAWSLPGTYEQYF
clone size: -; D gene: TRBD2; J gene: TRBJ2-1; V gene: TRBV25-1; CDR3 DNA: TGTGCCAGCAGTGAATTTAGCGGGGGGGCTACCAATGAGCAGTTCTTC; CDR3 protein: CASSEFSGGATNEQFF
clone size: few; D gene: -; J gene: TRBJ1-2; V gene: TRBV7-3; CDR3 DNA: TGTGCCAGCAGCCCAAATGGGGGCATATATGGCTACACCTTC; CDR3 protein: CASSPNGGIYGYTF
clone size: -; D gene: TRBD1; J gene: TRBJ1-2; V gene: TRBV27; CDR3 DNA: TGTGCCAGCACCTCTACGACAGGGGCGTATGGCTACACCTTC; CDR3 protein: CASTSTTGAYGYTF
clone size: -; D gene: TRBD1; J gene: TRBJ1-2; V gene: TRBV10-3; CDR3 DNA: TGTGCCATCAGTGGACTGGGACAGAGTAACTATGGCTACACCTTC; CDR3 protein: CAISGLGQSNYGYTF
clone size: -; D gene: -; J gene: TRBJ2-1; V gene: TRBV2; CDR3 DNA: TGTGCCAGCATGACGGGGAGACTAGGGGATGAGCAGTTCTTC; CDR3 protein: CASMTGRLGDEQFF
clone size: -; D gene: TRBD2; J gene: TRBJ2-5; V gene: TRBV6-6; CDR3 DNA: TGTGCCAGCAGTTACTCGCTAGCGGGGGGCCAAGAGACCCAGTACTTC; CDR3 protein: CASSYSLAGGQETQYF
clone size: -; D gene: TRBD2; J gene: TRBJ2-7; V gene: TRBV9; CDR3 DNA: TGTGCCAGCAGCCCGACTAGCGGGGGTACCTACGAGCAGTACTTC; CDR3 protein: CASSPTSGGTYEQYF
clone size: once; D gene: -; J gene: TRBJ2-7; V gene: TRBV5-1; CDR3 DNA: TGCGCCAGCAGCTTGTCAGGGAACTACGAGCAGTACTTC; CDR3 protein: CASSLSGNYEQYF
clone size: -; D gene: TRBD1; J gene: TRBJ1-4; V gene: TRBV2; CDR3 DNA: TGTGCCAGCAGGGCCCCAGGACAGGGAGCTAATGAAAAACTGTTTTTT; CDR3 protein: CASRAPGQGANEKLFF
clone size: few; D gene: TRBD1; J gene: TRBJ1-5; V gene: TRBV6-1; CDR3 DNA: TGTGCCAGCAGTGGACAGGGGGTCAATCAGCCCCAGCATTTT; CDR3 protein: CASSGQGVNQPQHF
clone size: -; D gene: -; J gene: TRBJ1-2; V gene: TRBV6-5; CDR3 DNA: TGTGCCAGCAGTTACAACGGAGCTAACTATGGCTACACCTTC; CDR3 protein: CASSYNGANYGYTF
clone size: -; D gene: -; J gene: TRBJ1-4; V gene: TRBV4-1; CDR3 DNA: TGCGCCAGCAGGGCAAGCGGGACTAATGAAAAACTGTTTTTT; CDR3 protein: CASRASGTNEKLFF
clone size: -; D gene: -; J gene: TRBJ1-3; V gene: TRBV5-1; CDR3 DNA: TGCGCCAGCAGCTCCCAAGGAGGTGGACTTACTGGAAACACCATATATTTT; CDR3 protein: CASSSQGGGLTGNTIYF
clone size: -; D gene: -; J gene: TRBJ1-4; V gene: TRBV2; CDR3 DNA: TGTGCCAGCAGTGAATGGCCAGGGTCCAATGAAAAACTGTTTTTT; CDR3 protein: CASSEWPGSNEKLFF
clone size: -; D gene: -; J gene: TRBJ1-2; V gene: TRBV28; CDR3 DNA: TGTGCCAGCAGTTTAGGGCAGGCTTCCCATGGCTACACCTTC; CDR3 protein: CASSLGQASHGYTF
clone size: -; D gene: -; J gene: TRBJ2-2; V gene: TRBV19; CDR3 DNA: TGTGCCAGTAGTATAGATCGACCGGGGACCGGGGAGCTGTTTTTT; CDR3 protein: CASSIDRPGTGELFF
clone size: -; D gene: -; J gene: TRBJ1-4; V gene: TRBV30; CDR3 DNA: TGTGCCTGGACGAGACTTGGGGAAAAACTGTTTTTT; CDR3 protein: CAWTRLGEKLFF
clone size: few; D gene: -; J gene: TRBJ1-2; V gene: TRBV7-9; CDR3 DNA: TGTGCCAGCAGCTTAGGTGTAGCCTATGGCTACACCTTC; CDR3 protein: CASSLGVAYGYTF
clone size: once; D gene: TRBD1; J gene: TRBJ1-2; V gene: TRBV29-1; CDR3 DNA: TGCAGCCTCGGACAGGACTATGGCTACACCTTC; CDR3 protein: CSLGQDYGYTF
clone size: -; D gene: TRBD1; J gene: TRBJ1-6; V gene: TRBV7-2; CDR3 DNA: TGTGCCAGCAGCTCACCGCACAGGGGTGATTCACCCCTCCACTTT; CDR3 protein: CASSSPHRGDSPLHF
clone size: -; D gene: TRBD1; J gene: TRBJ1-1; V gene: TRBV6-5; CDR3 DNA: TGTGCCAGCACTACGGGACAGGGGCTTAACACTGAAGCTTTCTTT; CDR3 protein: CASTTGQGLNTEAFF
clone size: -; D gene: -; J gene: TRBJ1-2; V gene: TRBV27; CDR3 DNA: TGTGCCAGCAGTCGCGGGCGGGGGTTTAACTATGGCTACACCTTC; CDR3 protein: CASSRGRGFNYGYTF
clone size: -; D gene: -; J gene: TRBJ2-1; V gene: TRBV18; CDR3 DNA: TGTGCCAGCTCACCACCGCGAGCTAGCCAACCCTACAATGAGCAGTTCTTC; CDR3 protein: CASSPPRASQPYNEQFF
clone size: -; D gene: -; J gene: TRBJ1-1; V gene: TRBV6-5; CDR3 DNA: TGTGCCAGCAGTTACGACAGGTTTAACACTGAAGCTTTCTTT; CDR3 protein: CASSYDRFNTEAFF
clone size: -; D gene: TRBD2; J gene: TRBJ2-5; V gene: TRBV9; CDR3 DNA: TGTGCCAGCAGCCCGGGACTAGCGGGGGTTGAGACCCAGTACTTC; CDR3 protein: CASSPGLAGVETQYF
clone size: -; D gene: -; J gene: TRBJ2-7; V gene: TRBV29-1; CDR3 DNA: TGCAGCGTTGATGTACGAGGGTTCGCCTACGAGCAGTACTTC; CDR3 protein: CSVDVRGFAYEQYF
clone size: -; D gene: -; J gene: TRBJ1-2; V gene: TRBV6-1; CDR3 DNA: TGTGCCAGCAGGCCGTCAATACAGGGTCAGGGCTACACCTTC; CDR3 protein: CASRPSIQGQGYTF
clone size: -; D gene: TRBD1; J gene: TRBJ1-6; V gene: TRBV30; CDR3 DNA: TGTGCCTGGGCCGATCTATTGGACAGGCCGCGTTTAGGATCACCCCTCCACTTT; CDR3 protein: CAWADLLDRPRLGSPLHF
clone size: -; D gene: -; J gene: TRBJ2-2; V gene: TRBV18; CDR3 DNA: TGTGCCAGCTCACCACCGAACAGGGGGGGATACACCGGGGAGCTGTTTTTT; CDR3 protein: CASSPPNRGGYTGELFF
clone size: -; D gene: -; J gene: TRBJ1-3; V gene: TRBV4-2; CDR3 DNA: TGTGCCAGCAGCCAAGGAAGACAGGAGTACTCTGGAAACACCATATATTTT; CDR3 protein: CASSQGRQEYSGNTIYF
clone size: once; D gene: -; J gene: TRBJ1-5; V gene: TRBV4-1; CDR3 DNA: TGCGCCAGCAGCCTCTGGGGCCTGGAGAAGCCCCAGCATTTT; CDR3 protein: CASSLWGLEKPQHF
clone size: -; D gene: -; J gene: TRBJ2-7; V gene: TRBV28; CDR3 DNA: TGTGCCAGCAGGGAACAGAGCTCCTACGAGCAGTACTTC; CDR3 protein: CASREQSSYEQYF
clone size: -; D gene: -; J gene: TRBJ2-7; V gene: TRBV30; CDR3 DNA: TGTGCCTGGAGTGCCACAGGGAGAGAGCAGTACTTC; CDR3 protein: CAWSATGREQYF
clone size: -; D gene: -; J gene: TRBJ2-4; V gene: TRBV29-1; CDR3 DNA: TGCAGCGTTGGACTGAGGCTAGCCAAAAACATTCAGTACTTC; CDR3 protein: CSVGLRLAKNIQYF
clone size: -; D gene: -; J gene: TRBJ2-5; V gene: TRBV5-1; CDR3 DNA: TGCGCCAGCAGCTGGGGGGGAAAAACAGGGCAGCAAGAGACCCAGTACTTC; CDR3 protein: CASSWGGKTGQQETQYF
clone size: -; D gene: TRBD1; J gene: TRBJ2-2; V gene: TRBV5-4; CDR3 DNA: TGTGCCAGCAGCTTGGGTCCCGGACAGGGATTGGCCGGGGAGCTGTTTTTT; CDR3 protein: CASSLGPGQGLAGELFF